Below, 19 T cell receptor beta chains from the same sample are listed, as sequenced in a study of shared clonotypes between healthy human individuals. Libraries were prepared by immunoSEQ multiplex PCR; TCRdb keeps only in-frame clonotypes and omits some of them. Altogether about 1 million clones are present, approximately 76% being singletons, with the ten largest covering 1.4% to 1.5%. The sample was memory CD4+ T cells sorted from blood. The subset is: CD45RA-negative fraction. The receptor source for this set is a man younger than 35 in good health.

This rearrangement joins TRBV6-1 to TRBJ2-7, with 10 nucleotides matching TRBD1. The V segment lost 1 base and the J segment 2 bases; nucleotides outside the gene matches: 5. CDR1 MNHNS and CDR2 SASEGT come from the germline V gene. The CDR3 has 16 residues. This CDR3 is CASSEVRGTGAYEQYF. CDR3 coding DNA: TGTGCCAGCAGTGAAGTTAGGGGGACAGGGGCCTACGAGCAGTACTTC.

This clone was recorded many times. The chain combines TRBV5-1 with TRBJ1-4; D gene uncertain. The CDR3 has 15 residues. Per germline, CDR1 SGHRS and CDR2 YFSETQ. V lost 5 bases, J lost 0 bases, and 11 bases lay in between. DNA of the CDR3: TGCGCCAGCAGATTTACACCCGCAACTAATGAAAAACTGTTTTTT. Its translation: CASRFTPATNEKLFF.

This clone was detected a few times. The V gene is TRBV28, the J gene TRBJ1-1, with D uncertain. Germline lookup yields CDR1 MDHEN and CDR2 SYDVKM. The CDR3 extends over 15 amino acids. The V end was cut by 1 base, the J end by 2 bases, with 11 bases between. The CDR3 here is CASSLFITANTEAFF. The CDR3 bases are TGTGCCAGCAGTTTATTTATCACAGCAAACACTGAAGCTTTCTTT.

This chain links TRBV18 with TRBJ2-7, with 7 bases fitting TRBD2. Germline trimming cut 4 bases from V and 2 bases from J; bases unmatched to any gene: 8. The CDR3 covers 15 residues. Germline V gives CDR1 KGHSH, CDR2 LQKENI. The CDR3 DNA follows: TGTGCCAGCTCACGTGATATGGGACTAACCTACGAGCAGTACTTC. Residues: CASSRDMGLTYEQYF. The full variable domain, its missing parts supplied by reference TRBV18 and TRBJ2-7, is NAGVMQNPRHLVRRRGQEARLRCSPMKGHSHVYWYRQLPEEGLKFMVYLQKENIIDESGMPKERFSAEFPKEGPSILRIQQVVRGDSAAYFCASSRDMGLTYEQYFGPGTRLTVT.

With respect to this clone: At the DNA level, this CDR3 is encoded by other sequences in the same sample as well. This chain joins TRBV5-1 and TRBJ1-2, with D perhaps matching TRBD1 (5 bases). This CDR3 region has 14 residues. Per germline, CDR1 SGHRS and CDR2 YFSETQ. Trimming stripped 2 bases from V and 2 bases from J, with 10 bases between. The CDR3 sequence is CASSLGDGNYGYTF. The CDR3 DNA sequence: TGCGCCAGCAGCTTAGGGGACGGCAACTATGGCTACACCTTC.

Details on this clone: Other DNA sequences in this specimen translate into the identical CDR3. The CDR3 region is CASSLAGWETQYF. For the CDR3, the DNA is TGTGCCAGCAGCTTAGCAGGGTGGGAGACCCAGTACTTC. The genes are TRBV7-9 and TRBJ2-5; D not certain. The CDR3 length is 13 residues. Trimming left V 0 bases short and J 5 bases short, with 7 bases between. The germline V gene has CDR1 SEHNR and CDR2 FQNEAQ (reference sequence).

This chain connects TRBV5-1 to TRBJ2-7; no clear D gene. The CDR3 sequence is 13 residues long. V was trimmed by 5 bases and J by 0 bases, leaving 9 bases between them. The germline V gene has CDR1 SGHRS and CDR2 YFSETQ. The CDR3 nucleotides are TGCGCCAGCAGACCGCCTTACTCCTACGAGCAGTACTTC. This sequence encodes CASRPPYSYEQYF.

The chain links TRBV7-2 to TRBJ1-2, with 8 bases matching TRBD1. The length of the CDR3 is 14 residues. V dropped 4 bases and J dropped 8; count of bases not matched to a gene: 9. Germline CDR1 reads SGHTA; CDR2 reads FQGNSA. CDR3 DNA: TGTGCCAGCAGCTCCGGACAGGGAGTGAACGGCTACACCTTC. It encodes CASSSGQGVNGYTF.

The J gene is TRBJ2-3, the V gene TRBV5-4; a weak D match, TRBD2 (5 bases). V lost 4 bases, J lost 4 bases, and 16 bases lay in between. The germline V gene has CDR1 SGHNT and CDR2 YYREEE (reference sequence). The CDR3 length is 15 residues. CDR3 DNA sequence: TGTGCCAGCAGCCGGTACACGGGAATCTCAGATACGCAGTATTTT. Encoded protein: CASSRYTGISDTQYF.

This CDR3 is CASSFRGQGSNIQYF. CDR3 bases: TGTGCCAGCAGCTTCAGGGGGCAGGGCTCAAACATTCAGTACTTC. The chain is built from TRBV5-6 and TRBJ2-4; 8 positions agree with TRBD1. Germline V lookup: CDR1 SGHDT, CDR2 YYEEEE. The CDR3 totals 15 residues. The ends lost 2 bases at V and 6 bases at J; junction bases unmatched: 7.

This rearrangement joins TRBV2 to TRBJ2-5, with 10 bases identical to TRBD2. The V segment lost 5 bases and the J segment 5 bases; nucleotides outside the gene matches: 5. CDR1 is SNHLY and CDR2 is FYNNEI in the germline V gene. The CDR3 sequence is 14 residues long. The CDR3 nucleotides read TGTGCCAGCAGTCCAGCGGGAGGGTATGAGACCCAGTACTTC. This encodes CASSPAGGYETQYF.

The V call is TRBV4-1, the J call TRBJ2-6; possible D gene TRBD1, 6 bases. This CDR3 contains 18 residues. The V and J ends lost 6 bases and 2 bases respectively, with 20 bases between them. Germline CDR1 and CDR2: MGHRA and YSYEKL. The CDR3 sequence: CASSRLGQGRTGANVLTF. CDR3 in DNA: TGCGCCAGCAGTAGGTTAGGCCAGGGGAGAACTGGGGCCAACGTCCTGACTTTC.

V and J are TRBV7-2 and TRBJ1-2; D is uncertain. The germline CDR1 and CDR2 sequences are SGHTA and FQGNSA. CDR3 length: 15 residues. Trimming cost V 1 base and J 4 bases, with 13 bases left between them. The CDR3 reads CASSLVHGPLYGYTF. The CDR3 coding sequence is TGTGCCAGCAGCTTAGTTCATGGGCCGCTCTATGGCTACACCTTC.

The rearrangement links TRBV7-2 to TRBJ2-1; 12 bases line up with TRBD2. CDR1 and CDR2 (germline): SGHTA, FQGNSA. V shed 5 bases, J shed 4 bases, and the junction held 3 bases outside the gene matches. The CDR3 sequence is 15 residues long. CDR3 DNA: TGTGCCAGCAGCCCTAGCGGGGGGGGTTACAATGAGCAGTTCTTC. As protein: CASSPSGGGYNEQFF.

Regarding this clone: Other nucleotide sequences from this sample produce the same CDR3. The V call is TRBV7-2, the J call TRBJ1-1; D remains unclear. CDR3 length: 13 residues. CDR1 and CDR2 from the germline V gene are SGHTA and FQGNSA. V lost 0 bases, J lost 1 base, and 3 bases lay in between. The CDR3, as DNA: TGTGCCAGCAGCTTAGCTTGGAACACTGAAGCTTTCTTT. Translation gives CASSLAWNTEAFF.

The rearrangement joins TRBV5-1 to TRBJ2-5, with 11 nucleotides matching TRBD2. The CDR3 contains 18 residues. The germline V gene has CDR1 SGHRS and CDR2 YFSETQ. Trimming removed 2 bases from V and 0 bases from J; junction bases left unmatched: 9. The CDR3 here is CASSFPLGLAGNQETQYF. The DNA for the CDR3 is TGCGCCAGCAGCTTCCCCCTCGGACTAGCGGGTAACCAAGAGACCCAGTACTTC.

The CDR3 coding sequence is TGTGCCAGCAGTGATGAGGGACAGGGACCGGAAAAACTGTTTTTT. Amino acids: CASSDEGQGPEKLFF. The genes are TRBV6-1 and TRBJ1-4; 9 bases map to TRBD1. Germline V CDR1 and CDR2: MNHNS, SASEGT. J lost 8 bases, V lost 3 bases, and 7 bases had no gene match. This CDR3 region has 15 residues.

This clone has a count of ten or more. This chain connects TRBV7-6 to TRBJ2-7; D is perhaps TRBD2 (7 bases). In germline, CDR1 is SGHVS, CDR2 FNYEAQ. The CDR3 totals 15 residues. Trimming left V 5 bases short and J 6 bases short, with 20 bases between. CDR3 bases: TGTGCCAGCAGCCCAGGAGGGGGGGGCGCGGCCGAGCAGTACTTC. This translates into CASSPGGGGAAEQYF.

This clone was detected ten times or more. The V and J genes are TRBV5-1 and TRBJ2-1, with D uncertain. The CDR3 has 15 amino acids. V lost 2 bases, J lost 3 bases, and 12 bases lay in between. Germline CDR1 and CDR2: SGHRS and YFSETQ. CDR3 DNA: TGCGCCAGCAGCTTATCTTTACAGAGCTACAATGAGCAGTTCTTC. It specifies CASSLSLQSYNEQFF.